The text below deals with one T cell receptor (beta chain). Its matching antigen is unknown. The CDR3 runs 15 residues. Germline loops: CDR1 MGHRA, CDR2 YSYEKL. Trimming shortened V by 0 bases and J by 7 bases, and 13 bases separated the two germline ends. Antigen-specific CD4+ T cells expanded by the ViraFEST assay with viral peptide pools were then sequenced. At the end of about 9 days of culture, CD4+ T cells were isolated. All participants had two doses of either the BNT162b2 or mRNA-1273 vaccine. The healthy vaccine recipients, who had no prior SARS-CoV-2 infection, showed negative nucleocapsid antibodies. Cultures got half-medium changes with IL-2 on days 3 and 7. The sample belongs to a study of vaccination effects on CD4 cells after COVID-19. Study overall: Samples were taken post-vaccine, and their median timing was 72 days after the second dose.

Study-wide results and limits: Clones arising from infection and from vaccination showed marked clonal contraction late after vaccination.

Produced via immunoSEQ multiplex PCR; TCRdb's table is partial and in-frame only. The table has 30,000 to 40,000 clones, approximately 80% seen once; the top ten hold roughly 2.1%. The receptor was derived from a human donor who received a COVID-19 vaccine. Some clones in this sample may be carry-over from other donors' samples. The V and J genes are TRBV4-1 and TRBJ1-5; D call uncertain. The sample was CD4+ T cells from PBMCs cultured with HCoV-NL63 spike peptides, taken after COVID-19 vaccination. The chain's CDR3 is CASSQDEGTVQPQHF. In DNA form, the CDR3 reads TGCGCCAGCAGCCAAGATGAGGGTACAGTGCAGCCCCAGCATTTT.